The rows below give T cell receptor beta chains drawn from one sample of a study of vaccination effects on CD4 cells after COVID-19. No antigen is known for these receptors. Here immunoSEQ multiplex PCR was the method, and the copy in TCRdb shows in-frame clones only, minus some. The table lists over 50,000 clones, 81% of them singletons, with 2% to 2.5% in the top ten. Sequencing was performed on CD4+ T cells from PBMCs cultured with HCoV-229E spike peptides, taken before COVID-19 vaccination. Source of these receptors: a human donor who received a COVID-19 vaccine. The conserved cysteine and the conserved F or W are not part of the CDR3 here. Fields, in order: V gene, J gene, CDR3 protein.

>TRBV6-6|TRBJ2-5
ASSSSETQY
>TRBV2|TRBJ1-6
ASRRVTYNSPLH
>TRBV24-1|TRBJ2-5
ATSLGTAQETQY
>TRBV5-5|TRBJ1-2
ASSYTTGDYGYT
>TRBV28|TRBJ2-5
ASSKGQAYQETQY
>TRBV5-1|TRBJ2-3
ASSPPHDTQY
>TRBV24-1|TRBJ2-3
ATGHKLTDTQY
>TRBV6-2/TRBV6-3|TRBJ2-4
ASSRGGVAKNIQY
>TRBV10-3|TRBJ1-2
AIGRTGGDYGYT
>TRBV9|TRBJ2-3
ASGTIGHTDTQY
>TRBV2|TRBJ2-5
ASSEGDRRQETQY
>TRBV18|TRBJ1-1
ASSPNSGNTEAF
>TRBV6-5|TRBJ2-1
ASTGQGSYNEQF
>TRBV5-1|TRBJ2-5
ASSLFLAGFQETQY
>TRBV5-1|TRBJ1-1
ASSSTGAGPTEAF
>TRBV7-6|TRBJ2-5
ASSFSVPHPTPSGGPQETQY
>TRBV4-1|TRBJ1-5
ASSQVGRGSNQPQH